This is a list of T cell receptor beta chains from one sample in a study of beta chain features in type 1 diabetes. Clones were sequenced by immunoSEQ multiplex PCR, and TCRdb holds only the in-frame ones, with some missing. Altogether just over 450,000 clones are present, around 28% being singletons, with the ten largest covering around 0.065%. The specimen sequenced was naive CD4+ T cells from blood. These receptors all come from a man aged 18 to 30 in good health. Each CDR3 is given with its conserved first and last residue. D genes are given only for firm matches. Where a row states a size, it is once, few, many or the class of an expanded clone; other rows omit it.

CDR3 length	clone size	D gene	J gene	V gene	CDR3 DNA	CDR3 protein
13	NA	TRBD1	TRBJ2-7	TRBV29-1	TGCAGCGCACTGGACAGGGAAATCTACGAGCAGTACTTC	CSALDREIYEQYF
14	NA	NA	TRBJ2-1	TRBV4-3	TGCGCCAGCAGCCAAGAAACTAGCTACAATGAGCAGTTCTTC	CASSQETSYNEQFF
16	few	TRBD2	TRBJ2-3	TRBV4-2	TGTGCCAGCAGCCAGCAGGGCGGGAGGGCCGTAGATACGCAGTATTTT	CASSQQGGRAVDTQYF
15	NA	TRBD1	TRBJ2-7	TRBV7-9	TGTGCCAGCAGTCTAGGTGACAGGGGGATGAACGAGCAGTACTTC	CASSLGDRGMNEQYF
15	few	NA	TRBJ2-2	TRBV30	TGTGCCTGTTCCCTGGACAGTTCTTACACCGGGGAGCTGTTTTTT	CACSLDSSYTGELFF
11	NA	NA	TRBJ2-3	TRBV20-1	TGCAGTGCAAGGACCTCAGATACGCAGTATTTT	CSARTSDTQYF
14	NA	NA	TRBJ2-4	TRBV27	TGTGCCAGCAGTTCTTACCTCAGGGGAAACATTCAGTACTTC	CASSSYLRGNIQYF
14	NA	NA	TRBJ1-5	TRBV30	TGTGCCTGGAGTACCCAGGGGTGGAATCAGCCCCAGCATTTT	CAWSTQGWNQPQHF
13	NA	TRBD1	TRBJ2-7	TRBV11-2	TGTGCCAGCAGACCTCGGACAGGGAGCGAGCAGTACTTC	CASRPRTGSEQYF
15	few	NA	TRBJ2-1	TRBV5-4	TGTGCCAGCAGCTCCGGGGCCGGGATATACAATGAGCAGTTCTTC	CASSSGAGIYNEQFF
15	NA	TRBD1	TRBJ2-7	TRBV18	TGTGCCAGCTCACCACCGGGACAGGGGCTCTACGAGCAGTACTTC	CASSPPGQGLYEQYF
14	NA	NA	TRBJ2-2	TRBV9	TGTGCCAGCAGCTGGGGCCCGGATGTTCAGGAGCTGTTTTTT	CASSWGPDVQELFF
15	few	NA	TRBJ1-4	TRBV4-3	TGCGCCAGCAGCCAGCAGGACAGAACTAATGAAAAACTGTTTTTT	CASSQQDRTNEKLFF
14	NA	NA	TRBJ2-7	TRBV2	TGTGCCAGCACCGAAGCGAGGGGACCGAACGAGCAGTACTTC	CASTEARGPNEQYF
12	few	NA	TRBJ2-1	TRBV9	TGTGCCAGCAGCGAAGAATACGGTGAGCAGTTCTTC	CASSEEYGEQFF
13	NA	NA	TRBJ2-5	TRBV30	TGTGCCTGGAGTGTGGGCCCACAAGAGACCCAGTACTTC	CAWSVGPQETQYF
12	few	NA	TRBJ2-1	TRBV15	TGTGCCACCGGGCGTGTTTACAATGAGCAGTTCTTC	CATGRVYNEQFF
14	few	NA	TRBJ2-3	TRBV25-1	TGTGCCAGCAACGGGGGCGCCCGCACAGATACGCAGTATTTT	CASNGGARTDTQYF
15	few	TRBD1	TRBJ1-2	TRBV7-2	TGTGCCAGCAGCTTAGAAGGGACAGGGCCGTATGGCTACACCTTC	CASSLEGTGPYGYTF
15	NA	TRBD2	TRBJ2-5	TRBV5-4	TGTGCCAGCAGCTTCACCGGGACTAAAGTGGGGACCCAGTACTTC	CASSFTGTKVGTQYF
15	few	NA	TRBJ1-5	TRBV9	TGTGCCAGCAGCCCCGCACCCATGGTGGGACAGCCCCAGCATTTT	CASSPAPMVGQPQHF
14	few	NA	TRBJ2-1	TRBV29-1	TGCAGCGTTGAAAGGGACTTAACCTACAATGAGCAGTTCTTC	CSVERDLTYNEQFF
13	few	NA	TRBJ2-7	TRBV2	TGTGCCAGCAGTGGGCAGGGGCTCGCCGAGCAGTACTTC	CASSGQGLAEQYF
13	few	NA	TRBJ2-3	TRBV19	TGTGCCAGTAGCCTGGGCCGCACAGATACGCAGTATTTT	CASSLGRTDTQYF
16	NA	TRBD2	TRBJ2-2	TRBV25-1	TGTGCCAGCAGTGAAAGGACTAGCGGCAACACCGGGGAGCTGTTTTTT	CASSERTSGNTGELFF
14	few	TRBD2	TRBJ2-7	TRBV9	TGTGCCAGCAGCGGTACGGGAGGGCTCTACGAGCAGTACTTC	CASSGTGGLYEQYF
15	few	TRBD2	TRBJ2-5	TRBV4-2	TGTGCCAGCAGCCAAGATCCAAGCGGGAAGGAGACCCAGTACTTC	CASSQDPSGKETQYF
12	few	NA	TRBJ1-4	TRBV30	TGTGCCTGGAGGGGGTCGCATGAAAAACTGTTTTTT	CAWRGSHEKLFF
14	few	NA	TRBJ2-7	TRBV30	TGTGCCTGGAGGACCCGCCGGGCCCCCTACGAGCAGTACTTC	CAWRTRRAPYEQYF
15	few	TRBD1	TRBJ2-3	TRBV30	TGTGCCTGGGCCGGGACAGGGTATTCAACAGATACGCAGTATTTT	CAWAGTGYSTDTQYF
15	NA	TRBD1	TRBJ2-7	TRBV30	TGTGCCTGGAGTGGCCCACAGGGGGTAAGGAACGAGCAGTACTTC	CAWSGPQGVRNEQYF
11	few	NA	TRBJ1-1	TRBV2	TGTGCCAGCGGGAGGGGTACTGAAGCTTTCTTT	CASGRGTEAFF
13	few	NA	TRBJ2-7	TRBV5-1	TGCGCCAGCAGCTTGGCGGGGGACGGAAAATCATACTTC	CASSLAGDGKSYF
13	NA	NA	TRBJ2-1	TRBV5-1	TGCGCCAGCAGCTTGGACACCGGAGCGGAGCAGTTCTTC	CASSLDTGAEQFF